The 14 T cell receptor beta chains reported below all come from one sample, sequenced in a study of patients and donors after allogeneic stem cell transplantation (dated by TCRdb to 2018 to 2021). The library relied on RT-PCR. Instrument on record: NextSeq 550. The raw public reads went through TCRdb reprocessing: fastp at Q25, MiXCR clone calling, in-frame beta chains kept. Rows are combined by CDR3 protein, so each entry shows the most common genes and DNA. Present in this sample are 150,000 or so distinct CDR3 sequences, approximately 25% of which were seen just once. The top ten constitute 25% to 30% of the sample. Sequenced input: blood, either unsorted or a sorted T cell fraction (not recorded which). These receptors were collected from a human donor who was either an allogeneic HSCT recipient or a stem cell or donor lymphocyte infusion donor (not recorded which). It is not recorded whose cells these are; they may come from a transplant donor.

V usage is TRBV24-1 and J usage is TRBJ1-1, with TRBD1 matching over 7 bases. V dropped 1 base and J dropped 4; count of bases not matched to a gene: 8. Per the germline V gene, CDR1 is KGHDR and CDR2 is SFDVKD. There are 16 residues in the CDR3. CDR3: CATSDFGKDRSTEAFF. In DNA form, the CDR3 reads TGTGCCACCAGTGATTTCGGGAAGGACAGGTCCACTGAAGCTTTCTTT.

This chain connects TRBV7-9 to TRBJ1-2; 8 bases match TRBD1. CDR1 SEHNR and CDR2 FQNEAQ come from the germline V gene (reference sequence). V shed 4 bases, J shed 5 bases, and the junction held 12 bases outside the gene matches. This CDR3 is built from 16 residues. CDR3 amino acids: CASSSSSTGEYYGYTF. The CDR3 nucleotides read TGTGCCAGCAGCTCTTCATCGACAGGGGAATATTATGGCTACACCTTC.

This clonotype was observed a few times. DNA of the CDR3: TGTGCCAGCAGCCAAAGACAGGAGAACACCGGGGAGCTGTTTTTT. Translation gives CASSQRQENTGELFF. The rearrangement links TRBV4-2 to TRBJ2-2; D perhaps matches TRBD1 (6 bases). V was pared by 2 bases and J by 1 base, with 8 bases between. The V gene's germline CDR1 is LGHNA and CDR2 YNFKEQ. This CDR3 region has 15 residues.

This clonotype was found many times. In nucleotides, the CDR3 is TGCGCCAGCAGCGCACCGGGACAAGAACCCTTGAACACTGAAGCTTTCTTT. Its protein product is CASSAPGQEPLNTEAFF. The V gene is TRBV5-1, the J gene TRBJ1-1; possibly TRBD1 for D (6 bases). The CDR3 sequence is 17 residues long. V lost 4 bases, J lost 0 bases, and 19 bases lay in between. Germline CDR1 and CDR2: SGHRS and YFSETQ.

This clonotype appeared a few times. The chain recombines TRBV6-5 with TRBJ1-2, with a weak D call TRBD1 (5 bases). The germline V and J ends were trimmed by 3 bases and 8 bases, with 16 bases remaining between them. Germline CDR1 and CDR2: MNHEY and SVGAGI. The CDR3 extends over 14 amino acids. CDR3 amino acids: CASSYPGVMEGYTF. CDR3 coding DNA: TGTGCCAGCAGTTATCCGGGGGTGATGGAAGGCTACACCTTC.

This clonotype was seen only a few times. The chain uses TRBV5-1 and TRBJ1-1; tentative D call: TRBD1 (6 bases). The CDR3 runs 15 residues. V lost 1 base and J lost 6, with 16 bases in between. CDR1 and CDR2 from the germline V gene are SGHRS and YFSETQ. CDR3 in amino acids: CASSLRGGPMSEAFF. In DNA, the CDR3 is TGCGCCAGCAGCTTGCGTGGGGGGCCAATGTCTGAAGCTTTCTTT.

The V call is TRBV7-9, the J call TRBJ2-7, with TRBD2 matching over 9 bases. V trimming: 11 bases; J trimming: 2 bases; junction bases outside the gene matches: 1. This CDR3 has 11 amino acids. Germline CDR1 reads SEHNR; CDR2 reads FQNEAQ (reference sequence). CDR3 protein: CAGGGAYEQYF. As DNA, the CDR3 is TGTGCCGGCGGGGGGGCCTACGAGCAGTACTTC.

The genes are TRBV29-1 and TRBJ2-7; tentatively, D is TRBD2 (5 bases). This CDR3 contains 13 residues. Germline CDR1 reads SQVTM; CDR2 reads ANQGSEA. Trimming took 3 bases from V and 1 from J, leaving 10 bases between them. As DNA, the CDR3 is TGCAGCGTTGAGCGGGCGGAGTCCTACGAGCAGTACTTC. It is translated as CSVERAESYEQYF.

A few counts support this clonotype. This rearrangement joins TRBV6-5 to TRBJ2-1, with D maybe TRBD2 (6 bases). Germline V gene lookup returns CDR1 MNHEY and CDR2 SVGAGI. The CDR3 is made up of 14 amino acids. V was shortened by 6 bases and J by 4 bases, with 13 bases between the two germline ends. Here the CDR3 DNA reads TGTGCCAGCAGAAACCTGGGGGGTTACAATGAGCAGTTCTTC. It specifies CASRNLGGYNEQFF.

This clonotype was detected only a few times. The chain carries TRBV27 and TRBJ1-5, with D unclear. Trimming took 6 bases from V and 8 from J, leaving 17 bases between them. The CDR3 consists of 14 residues. Per germline, CDR1 MNHEY and CDR2 SMNVEV (reference sequence). This chain's CDR3 is CASSPYSTVEPQHF. The CDR3 coding sequence is TGTGCCAGCAGCCCTTACTCTACCGTGGAGCCCCAGCATTTT.

The chain has TRBV20-1 and TRBJ1-2; D gene ambiguous. There are 12 residues in the CDR3. CDR1 is DFQATT, CDR2 SNEGSKA, per germline (reference sequence). The V gene lost 4 bases and the J gene lost 1 base, with 7 bases spanning the gap. The CDR3 is CSAKEDNYGYTF. CDR3 DNA sequence: TGCAGTGCTAAGGAGGATAACTATGGCTACACCTTC.

This clonotype was counted a few times. This sequence joins TRBV12-3 or TRBV12-4 and TRBJ2-3, with D possibly TRBD1 on 6 matching bases. V was trimmed by 4 bases and J by 5 bases, leaving 16 bases between them. The CDR3 has 15 residues. The CDR3 is CASSYRVEIVDTQYF. CDR3 bases: TGTGCCAGCAGTTACAGGGTTGAGATAGTAGATACGCAGTATTTT.

This clonotype was found a few times. The CDR3 protein is CASSYGTGAPRGSYEQYF. The DNA of the CDR3 is TGTGCCAGCAGTTATGGAACAGGGGCCCCCAGGGGATCCTACGAGCAGTACTTC. The chain has TRBV6-5 and TRBJ2-7; TRBD1 matches at 7 bases. Germline V gene data show CDR1 as MNHEY and CDR2 as SVGAGI. V lost 3 bases, J lost 1 base, and 15 bases stayed unmatched. The CDR3 spans 18 residues.

The CDR3 loop is CSARDISETQYF. For the CDR3, the DNA is TGCAGCGCAAGGGACATCTCTGAGACCCAGTACTTC. This chain links TRBV29-1 with TRBJ2-5; D is possibly TRBD1 (6 bases). Trimming cost V 7 bases and J 5 bases, with 14 bases left between them. Germline lookup yields CDR1 SQVTM and CDR2 ANQGSEA. The CDR3 length is 12 residues.